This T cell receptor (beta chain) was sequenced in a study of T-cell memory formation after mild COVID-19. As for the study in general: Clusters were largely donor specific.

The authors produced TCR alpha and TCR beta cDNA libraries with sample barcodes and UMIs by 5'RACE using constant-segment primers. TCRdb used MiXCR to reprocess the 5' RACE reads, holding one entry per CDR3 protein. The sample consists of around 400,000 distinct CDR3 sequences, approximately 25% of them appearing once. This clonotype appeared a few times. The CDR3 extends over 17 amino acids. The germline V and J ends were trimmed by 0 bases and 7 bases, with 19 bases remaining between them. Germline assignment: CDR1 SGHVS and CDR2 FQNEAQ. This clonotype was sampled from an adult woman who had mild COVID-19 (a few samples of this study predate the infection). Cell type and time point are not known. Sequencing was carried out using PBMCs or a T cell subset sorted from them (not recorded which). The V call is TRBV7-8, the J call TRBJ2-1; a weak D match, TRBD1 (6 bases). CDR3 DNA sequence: TGTGCCAGCAGCTTAGCTCAAAAGGGGGAAGTATGGAATGAGCAGTTCTTC. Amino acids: CASSLAQKGEVWNEQFF.